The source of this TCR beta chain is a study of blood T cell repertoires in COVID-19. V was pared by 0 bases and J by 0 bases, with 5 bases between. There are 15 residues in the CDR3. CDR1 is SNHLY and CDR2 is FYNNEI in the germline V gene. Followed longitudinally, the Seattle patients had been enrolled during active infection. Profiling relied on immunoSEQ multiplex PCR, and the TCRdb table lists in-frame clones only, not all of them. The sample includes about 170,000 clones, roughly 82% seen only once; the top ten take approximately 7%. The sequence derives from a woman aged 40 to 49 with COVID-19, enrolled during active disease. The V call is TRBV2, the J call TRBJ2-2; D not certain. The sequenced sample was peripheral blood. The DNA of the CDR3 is TGTGCCAGCAGTGAAGCGAGCACGAACACCGGGGAGCTGTTTTTT. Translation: CASSEASTNTGELFF.